The next 22 T cell receptor beta chains were all read from a single sample in a study of T cells after yellow fever vaccination. MiXCR was run by TCRdb on the 5' RACE reads, yielding one entry per CDR3 protein. The sample holds approximately 600,000 distinct CDR3 sequences, about 12% seen once. The sequencing here drew on PBMCs, taken on the day of the yellow fever booster vaccination. Receptors were obtained from a man aged 25-45 years who received the YFV17D yellow fever vaccine.

This clonotype was recorded a few times. This chain links TRBV9 with TRBJ2-2; TRBD2 might be the D (6 bases). Trimming removed 0 bases from V and 11 bases from J, with 14 bases in between. Per the germline V gene, CDR1 is SGDLS and CDR2 is YYNGEE. This CDR3 spans 14 amino acids. The CDR3 bases are TGTGCCAGCAGCGTAGGATCAATGGGGGGAGAGCTGTTTTTT. Translated: CASSVGSMGGELFF.

This clonotype appeared a few times. The chain uses TRBV5-4 and TRBJ2-1; maybe TRBD1 (5 bases). The CDR3 loop spans 11 amino acids. Germline CDR1 SGHNT, CDR2 YYREEE (reference sequence). Trimming left V 7 bases short and J 10 bases short, with 12 bases between. As DNA, the CDR3 is TGTGCCAGCTCTGGGGCAGGGGAGCAGTTCTTC. Protein sequence: CASSGAGEQFF.

The rearrangement joins TRBV11-2 to TRBJ1-1; no reliable D call. Trimming left V 0 bases short and J 11 bases short, with 10 bases between. The CDR3 sequence is 12 residues long. CDR1 is SGHAT and CDR2 is FQNNGV in the germline V gene. CDR3 protein: CASSLESRSAFF. In nucleotides, the CDR3 is TGTGCCAGCAGCTTAGAAAGTCGTTCCGCTTTCTTT.

The CDR3 spells CASSYTRVFGEQYF. CDR3 sequence (DNA): TGTGCCAGCAGTTACACTAGGGTTTTCGGCGAGCAGTACTTC. The V and J genes are TRBV6-2 or TRBV6-3 and TRBJ2-7, with a tentative D call TRBD2 (5 bases). Trimming pared 2 bases from V and 6 bases from J, leaving 14 bases between. The CDR3 length is 14 residues. Germline CDR1 is MNHEY and CDR2 is SVGEGT.

This clonotype came up a few times. The V call is TRBV7-9, the J call TRBJ2-5, with 10 bases fitting TRBD1. CDR3 size: 16 residues. Germline V gene data show CDR1 as SEHNR and CDR2 as FQNEAQ (reference sequence). V gave up 5 bases and J gave up 3 bases; unmatched junction bases: 9. CDR3 sequence reads: CASSKLGTGAKETQYF. The CDR3 region has the DNA TGTGCCAGCAGCAAACTCGGGACAGGGGCTAAAGAGACCCAGTACTTC.

This clonotype was seen only a few times. The CDR3 here is CASSPLGVSYEQYF. DNA of the CDR3: TGTGCCAGCAGCCCCCTGGGGGTGTCGTACGAGCAGTACTTC. This chain links TRBV12-3 or TRBV12-4 with TRBJ2-7; D may correspond to TRBD1 or TRBD2 (5 bases each). CDR3 size: 14 residues. Between the trimmed V and J ends, which lost 6 bases and 4 bases, there was a span of 16 bases.

The V and J genes are TRBV10-3 and TRBJ2-5, with 7 bases that match TRBD1. V dropped 0 bases and J dropped 5; count of bases not matched to a gene: 15. Germline-derived CDR1 and CDR2 are ENHRY and SYGVKD. This CDR3 is built from 18 residues. DNA for the CDR3: TGTGCCATCAGTGAGTCTAAGACAGGGTTGTCTTTTGCGGAGACCCAGTACTTC. Encoded protein: CAISESKTGLSFAETQYF.

The rearrangement uses TRBV15 and TRBJ1-4, with D perhaps TRBD1 (5 bases). CDR1 and CDR2 from the germline V gene are LNHNV and YYDKDF (reference sequence). This CDR3 region has 17 residues. Trimming removed 0 bases from V and 0 bases from J, with 11 bases in between. The CDR3 bases are TGTGCCACCAGCAGAGAGACAGACACCTCAACTAATGAAAAACTGTTTTTT. This sequence encodes CATSRETDTSTNEKLFF.

The chain uses TRBV12-3 or TRBV12-4 and TRBJ2-1; possibly TRBD1 for D (6 bases). Trimming took off 5 bases at V and 4 bases at J, with 15 bases between the two ends. The CDR3 runs 15 residues. CDR3 in amino acids: CASSPDSQGYNEQFF. CDR3 DNA: TGTGCCAGCAGTCCCGACTCTCAGGGGTACAATGAGCAGTTCTTC.

This clonotype was found a few times. This chain uses TRBV29-1 with TRBJ2-3, with 8 positions matching TRBD1. The CDR3 sequence is 14 residues long. The germline V gene encodes CDR1 SQVTM and CDR2 ANQGSEA. Trimming cost V 8 bases and J 1 base; bases outside gene matches: 8. The chain's CDR3 is CSYFPGQGTDTQYF. For the CDR3, the DNA is TGCAGCTACTTTCCGGGACAGGGCACAGATACGCAGTATTTT.

The chain joins TRBV7-6 to TRBJ1-1, with TRBD1 matching 10 bases. The CDR3 is made up of 16 amino acids. V dropped 4 bases and J dropped 6; count of bases not matched to a gene: 11. Per the germline V gene, CDR1 is SGHVS and CDR2 is FNYEAQ. CDR3 coding DNA: TGTGCCAGCAGCTCGACCTCGACAGGGGGCATATCTGAAGCTTTCTTT. The encoded protein is CASSSTSTGGISEAFF.

The chain uses TRBV28 and TRBJ2-3, with D unclear. CDR1 MDHEN and CDR2 SYDVKM come from the germline V gene. This CDR3 contains 13 residues. Trimming took 6 bases from V and 4 from J, leaving 11 bases between them. The chain's CDR3 is CASSTTSADTQYF. The CDR3 DNA is TGTGCCAGCAGCACCACCTCGGCAGATACGCAGTATTTT.

In this sample, this clonotype turned up many times. V is TRBV14 and J is TRBJ2-7; tentatively, D is TRBD2 (6 bases). V shed 4 bases and J shed 2 bases, with 12 bases lying between them. Germline assignment: CDR1 SGHDN and CDR2 FVKESK. The CDR3 contains 14 residues. DNA of the CDR3: TGTGCCAGCAGCCCGGGGGTTAGGGCCTACGAGCAGTACTTC. Protein: CASSPGVRAYEQYF.

This clonotype came up many times. This chain links TRBV7-2 with TRBJ2-5, with 8 positions matching TRBD2. Trimming took 3 bases from V and 5 from J; bases not matched to a gene: 5. The germline CDR1 and CDR2 sequences are SGHTA and FQGNSA. The CDR3 covers 14 residues. CDR3 residues: CASSFGTREETQYF. CDR3 nucleotide sequence: TGTGCCAGCAGCTTCGGGACTAGGGAGGAGACCCAGTACTTC. The whole variable domain, remainder taken from reference TRBV7-2 and TRBJ2-5, is GAGVSQSPSNKVTEKGKDVELRCDPISGHTALYWYRQSLGQGLEFLIYFQGNSAPDKSGLPSDRFSAERTGGSVSTLTIQRTQQEDSAVYLCASSFGTREETQYFGPGTRLLVL.

The CDR3 nucleotides read TGTGCCAGCAGCCCCGGGACAAGTCACACCGGGGAGCTGTTTTTT. Protein product: CASSPGTSHTGELFF. The genes are TRBV13 and TRBJ2-2, with D perhaps TRBD1 (6 bases). CDR3 length: 15 amino acids. V was shortened by 5 bases and J by 3 bases, with 13 bases between the two germline ends. CDR1 and CDR2 (germline): PRHDT, FYEKMQ (reference sequence).

This clonotype was detected ten times or more. CDR3 sequence (DNA): TGCAGTGCTATCGGGGATGGTACAGATACGCAGTATTTT. Translating gives CSAIGDGTDTQYF. The chain couples TRBV20-1 to TRBJ2-3; D is perhaps TRBD2 (5 bases). The CDR3 has 13 residues. Germline assignment: CDR1 DFQATT and CDR2 SNEGSKA (reference sequence). V lost 4 bases and J lost 3, with 11 bases in between.

This clonotype was seen repeatedly, ten times or more. A junction boundary mismatches the germline segment, possibly from a read error. V gene TRBV28 combines with J gene TRBJ2-5, with unresolved D. CDR3 length: 11 residues. CDR1 and CDR2 from the germline V gene are MDHEN and SYDVKM. This CDR3 is CASSFRETQYF. DNA of the CDR3: TGCGCCAGCAGCTTTAGGGAGACCCAGTACTTC.

This rearrangement joins TRBV12-3 or TRBV12-4 to TRBJ2-1; D possibly corresponds to TRBD1 (6 bases). This CDR3 contains 16 residues. The ends were cut back, 6 bases at V and 5 bases at J, with 20 bases in the middle. The CDR3 here is CASSQNFGTPHNEQFF. As DNA, the CDR3 is TGTGCCAGCAGCCAAAACTTCGGGACACCCCACAATGAGCAGTTCTTC.

The chain joins TRBV7-2 to TRBJ2-3; perhaps TRBD1 as D (6 bases). The CDR3 runs 14 residues. Trimming shortened V by 0 bases and J by 4 bases, and 8 bases separated the two germline ends. Germline-derived CDR1 and CDR2 are SGHTA and FQGNSA. In nucleotides, the CDR3 is TGTGCCAGCAGCTTAGCGGGGACACCAGATACGCAGTATTTT. Translation: CASSLAGTPDTQYF.

CDR3 coding DNA: TGTGCCAGCAAAAACCTAGGGGGCTATGGCTACACCTTC. Amino acid sequence: CASKNLGGYGYTF. The chain has TRBV6-1 and TRBJ1-2; D may be TRBD1 (6 bases). This CDR3 is built from 13 residues. Germline CDR1 MNHNS, CDR2 SASEGT. Trimming removed 7 bases at V and 4 bases at J, with 13 bases between.

In its sample, this clonotype was seen a few times. This chain uses TRBV21-1 with TRBJ2-7; the table gives TRBD1 as D, unverified against the DNA. TRBV21-1 is marked as a pseudogene. CDR3 length: 14 residues. CDR3 nucleotide sequence: TGTGCCAGCAGCACTCAGCGAGATCGGGGCAAGCAGTACTTC. Translating gives CASSTQRDRGKQYF.

There are many counts of this clonotype. The chain has TRBV7-2 and TRBJ2-3; TRBD2 matches 13 bases. The CDR3 is made up of 14 amino acids. Losses at the gene ends were 8 bases for V and 4 bases for J; bases not matched to a gene: 3. Germline V lookup: CDR1 SGHTA, CDR2 FQGNSA. CDR3 sequence reads: CASGTSGNADTQYF. The CDR3 nucleotides read TGTGCCAGCGGGACTAGCGGGAACGCAGATACGCAGTATTTT.